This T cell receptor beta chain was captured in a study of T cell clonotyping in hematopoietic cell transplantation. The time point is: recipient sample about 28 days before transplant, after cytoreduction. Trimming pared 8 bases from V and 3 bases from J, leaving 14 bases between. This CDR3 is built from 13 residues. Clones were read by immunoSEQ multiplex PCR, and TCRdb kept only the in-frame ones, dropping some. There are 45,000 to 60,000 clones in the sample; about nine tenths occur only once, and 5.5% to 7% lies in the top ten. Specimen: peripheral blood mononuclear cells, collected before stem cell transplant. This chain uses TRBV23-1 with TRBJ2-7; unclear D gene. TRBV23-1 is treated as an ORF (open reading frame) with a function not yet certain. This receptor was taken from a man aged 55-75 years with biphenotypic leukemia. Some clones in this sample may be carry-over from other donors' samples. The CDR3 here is CASFLSHNYEQYF. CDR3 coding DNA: TGCGCCAGCTTCCTCAGTCACAACTACGAGCAGTACTTC.